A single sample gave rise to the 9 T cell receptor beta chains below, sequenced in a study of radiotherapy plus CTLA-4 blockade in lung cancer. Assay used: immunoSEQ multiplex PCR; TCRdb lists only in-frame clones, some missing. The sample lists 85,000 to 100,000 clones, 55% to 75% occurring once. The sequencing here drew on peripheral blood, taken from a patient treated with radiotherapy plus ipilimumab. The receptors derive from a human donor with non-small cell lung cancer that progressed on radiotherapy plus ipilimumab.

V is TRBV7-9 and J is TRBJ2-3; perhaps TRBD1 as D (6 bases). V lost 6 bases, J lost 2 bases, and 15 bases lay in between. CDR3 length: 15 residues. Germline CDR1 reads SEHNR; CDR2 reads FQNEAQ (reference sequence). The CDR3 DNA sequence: TGTGCCAGCAGTTCCACCGGGACATTCACAGATACGCAGTATTTT. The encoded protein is CASSSTGTFTDTQYF. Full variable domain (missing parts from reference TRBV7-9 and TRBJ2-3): DTGVSQNPRHKITKRGQNVTFRCDPISEHNRLYWYRQTLGQGPEFLTYFQNEAQLEKSRLLSDRFSAERPKGSFSTLEIQRTEQGDSAMYLCASSSTGTFTDTQYFGPGTRLTVL.

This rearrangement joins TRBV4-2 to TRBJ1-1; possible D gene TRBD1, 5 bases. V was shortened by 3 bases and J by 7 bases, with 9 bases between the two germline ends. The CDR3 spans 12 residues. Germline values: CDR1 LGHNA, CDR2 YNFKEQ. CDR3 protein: CASSQTDSEAFF. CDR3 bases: TGTGCCAGCAGCCAGACAGACAGTGAAGCTTTCTTT.

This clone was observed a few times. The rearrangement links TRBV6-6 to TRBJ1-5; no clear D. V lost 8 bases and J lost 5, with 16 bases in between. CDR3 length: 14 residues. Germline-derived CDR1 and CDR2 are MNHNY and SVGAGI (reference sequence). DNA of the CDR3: TGTGCCAGCCGGCAGCAGGCGCCTTATCAGCCCCAGCATTTT. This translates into CASRQQAPYQPQHF.

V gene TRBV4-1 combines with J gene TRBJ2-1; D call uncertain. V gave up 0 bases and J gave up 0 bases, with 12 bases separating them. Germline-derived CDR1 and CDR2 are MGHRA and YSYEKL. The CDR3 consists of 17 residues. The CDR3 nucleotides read TGCGCCAGCAGCCAAGAGTGGCTAGTAGGCTCCTACAATGAGCAGTTCTTC. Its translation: CASSQEWLVGSYNEQFF.

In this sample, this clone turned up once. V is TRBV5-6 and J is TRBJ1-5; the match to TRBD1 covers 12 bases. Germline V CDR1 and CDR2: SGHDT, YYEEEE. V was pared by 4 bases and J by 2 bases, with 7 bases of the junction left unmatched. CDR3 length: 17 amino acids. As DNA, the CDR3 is TGTGCCAGCAGCCGGGACAGGGGGCATGTCGGCAATCAGCCCCAGCATTTT. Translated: CASSRDRGHVGNQPQHF.

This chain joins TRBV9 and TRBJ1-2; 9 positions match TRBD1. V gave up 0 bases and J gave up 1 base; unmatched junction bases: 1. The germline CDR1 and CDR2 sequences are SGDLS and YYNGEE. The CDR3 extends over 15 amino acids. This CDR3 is CASSVEDRGNYGYTF. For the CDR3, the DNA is TGTGCCAGCAGCGTAGAGGACAGGGGTAACTATGGCTACACCTTC.

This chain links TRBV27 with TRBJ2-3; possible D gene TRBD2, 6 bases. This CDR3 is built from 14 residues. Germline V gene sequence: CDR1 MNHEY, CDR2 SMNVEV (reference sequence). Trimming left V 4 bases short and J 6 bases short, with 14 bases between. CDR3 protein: CASSWNSGRDTQYF. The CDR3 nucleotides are TGTGCCAGCAGTTGGAACTCAGGGAGGGATACGCAGTATTTT.

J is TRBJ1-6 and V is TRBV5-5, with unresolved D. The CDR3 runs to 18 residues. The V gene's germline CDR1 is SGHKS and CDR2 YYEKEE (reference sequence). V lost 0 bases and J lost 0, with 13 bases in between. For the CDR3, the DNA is TGTGCCAGCAGCTTGGCCACAGCCGCCGGCTCCTATAATTCACCCCTCCACTTT. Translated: CASSLATAAGSYNSPLHF.

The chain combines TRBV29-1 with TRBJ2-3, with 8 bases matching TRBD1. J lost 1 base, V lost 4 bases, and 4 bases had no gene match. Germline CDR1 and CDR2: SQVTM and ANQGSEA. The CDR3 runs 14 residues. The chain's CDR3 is CSVVGTGRTDTQYF. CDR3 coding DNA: TGCAGCGTTGTCGGGACAGGCCGCACAGATACGCAGTATTTT.